This TCR beta chain was sequenced in a study of low-dose radiotherapy and immunotherapy resistance in tumors (dated by TCRdb to between 2021 and 2024). General notes on the study: In Cohort 1, each fraction delivered 0.5 Gy every 2 weeks, and the prescribed total PTV dose was 6.5 Gy. Cohort 2 received 1 Gy per fraction every two weeks, with a total of 13 Gy over 26 weeks. Nivolumab and ipilimumab were both given intravenously, with nivolumab at a 240 mg flat dose every two weeks and ipilimumab at 1 mg/kg every six weeks. Cyclophosphamide 200 mg/m2 was given intravenously every two weeks, one day before each radiation and immunotherapy administration. Aspirin 300 mg was taken orally once daily by patients for four cycles, starting on cycle 1 day 1. Trial participants were not randomized into treatment groups. The translational analysis covered eight patients: three from the first dose cohort and the first five from the second dose cohort.

On this clonotype: Its antigen remains unidentified. One base separates it from a far larger clone, so it is likely a read error. The conserved phenylalanine or tryptophan normally closing the CDR3 is absent here, so this likely arose from a read error.

What this sample's time point label stands for: after trial treatment. The treatment or condition label, read with the paper, signifies: LDRT plus nivolumab, ipilimumab, low-dose cyclophosphamide and aspirin (RACIN trial). Donors were enrolled in RACIN, a single-arm phase I dose-escalation trial combining nivolumab, ipilimumab, aspirin, low-dose cyclophosphamide and low-dose radiotherapy. Patients were eligible if they had advanced solid tumors that were TIL-negative. A distance of 15 bases separates the germline ends of V and J, which lose 0 bases and 8 bases respectively. Per the germline V gene, SGHTA is the CDR1 and FQGNSA is the CDR2. With termini counted, the CDR3 has 15 amino acids. The kept DNA is CDR3 alone, 45 bases in frame from the first base. Data came from an Illumina HiSeq 2500. Superscript III and a set of TRAV- and TRBV-specific primers were used to synthesize first-strand cDNA, so that both TCRalpha and TCRbeta chains were covered. TCRs were amplified for 20 PCR cycles with Phusion, using a constant-region primer paired with the adapter attached to the V primers. The MessageAmp II aRNA Amplification Kit was used to amplify the isolated mRNA, with in vitro transcription run for around 15 hours at 37 degrees C. mRNA for TCR sequencing was isolated with the Dynabeads mRNA DIRECT Purification Kit. Indexed Illumina adapters were added in a second Phusion PCR of roughly 23 cycles, and the PCR products were purified with AMPure XP beads. In the authors' own workflow: Using custom Perl scripts, TCR sequences that encoded the same protein were pooled, out-of-frame sequences were dropped, and the abundance of each clonotype was calculated. The analysis excluded TCR sequences that were supported by just one read. Shannon entropy, Gini index, clonality, richness, and the frequency of TCRs shared between repertoires were included as repertoire metrics. TCRdb reanalyzed the raw reads on its own, using fastp at Q25 for trimming and MiXCR for clone calling, and kept in-frame beta chains. CDR3 protein sequences are deduplicated, and each keeps its most common genes and DNA. TCRdb, not the original authors, processed these V and J calls. Here the sample has 95,000 to 100,000 distinct CDR3 sequences; roughly 20% occur a single time. Over 3.5% of the sample rests with the top ten.

The sequences come from PBMCs, collected after low-dose radiotherapy plus immunotherapy. The chain was built from TRBV7-2 and TRBJ2-3, with TRBD2 perhaps the D gene, on 6 matching bases. The receptor was derived from a male donor with prostate cancer. CDR3 loop: CASSLAGTWQATQYL. The DNA reads as follows: TGTGCCAGCAGCTTAGCAGGGACTTGGCAAGCTACGCAGTATTTG.